This TCR beta chain was identified in a study of blood T cell repertoires in COVID-19. On the study more broadly: Samples representing acute and convalescent COVID-19 were sourced from the United States, Italy and Spain. T cells, B-cell-depleted T cells, or PBMCs supplied cDNA or gDNA.

As handled by the study authors: Amplification from reference gene primers served as the basis for estimated nucleated cell counts. Only in-frame clones appear in the TCRdb table, and some are missing; sequencing was by immunoSEQ multiplex PCR. Clonal size and the V and J genes are those of that table, whereas D and trimming came from the DNA. This table has tens of thousands of clones, about 91% appearing once. Germline V gene sequence: CDR1 SNHLY, CDR2 FYNNEI. V shed 6 bases, J shed 0 bases, and the junction held 3 bases outside the gene matches. The CDR3 runs 15 residues. What was sequenced was peripheral blood. This TCR was recovered from a middle-aged man with active COVID-19. This chain connects TRBV2 to TRBJ2-2; 8 nucleotides agree with TRBD1. CDR3 sequence: CASSRQGSNTGELFF. The CDR3 bases are TGTGCCAGCAGCCGACAGGGGTCGAACACCGGGGAGCTGTTTTTT.